Shown below are 32 T cell receptor beta chains from a single sample sequenced in a study of blood T cell repertoires in COVID-19. TCRdb's table, derived via immunoSEQ multiplex PCR, lists solely in-frame clones and lacks some. The sample records 50,000 or so clones, over 80% being singletons. The sample was peripheral blood. The receptors were sampled from a man aged 60 to 75 with active COVID-19.

The chain couples TRBV30 to TRBJ1-5; TRBD1 aligns across 9 bases. CDR1 GTSNPN and CDR2 SVGIG come from the germline V gene (reference sequence). V was pared by 0 bases and J by 4 bases, with 4 bases of the junction left unmatched. This CDR3 contains 15 residues. CDR3 amino acids: CAWSVFGTGNQPQHF. Here the CDR3 DNA reads TGTGCCTGGAGTGTATTCGGGACAGGGAATCAGCCCCAGCATTTT.

The chain uses TRBV9 and TRBJ1-6; TRBD1 agrees at 7 bases. CDR3 length equals 15 residues. Germline CDR1 is SGDLS and CDR2 is YYNGEE. V gave up 0 bases and J gave up 7 bases; unmatched junction bases: 4. CDR3 region: CASSVEQGRNSPLHF. DNA of the CDR3: TGTGCCAGCAGCGTAGAACAGGGGAGGAATTCACCCCTCCACTTT.

This sequence joins TRBV7-3 and TRBJ1-1; TRBD1 agrees at 7 bases. CDR3 length: 13 residues. After removal of 4 bases from V and 10 bases from J, the junction contained 9 bases not matched to a gene. The germline gives CDR1 SGHTA, CDR2 FQGTGA. In nucleotides, the CDR3 is TGTGCCAGCAGCTCAACCATACAGGGGCCAGCTTTCTTT. It translates to CASSSTIQGPAFF.

This clone was recorded once. This chain connects TRBV6-6 to TRBJ1-3; D unresolved. The length of the CDR3 is 12 residues. The germline CDR1 and CDR2 sequences are MNHNY and SVGAGI (reference sequence). The ends were cut back, 8 bases at V and 0 bases at J, with 5 bases in the middle. CDR3 bases: TGTGCCAGCTTCGGCTCTGGAAACACCATATATTTT. Translating it yields CASFGSGNTIYF.

This chain connects TRBV7-2 to TRBJ1-6; no reliable D call. The V end was cut by 1 base, the J end by 7 bases, with 14 bases between. Germline V gene data show CDR1 as SGHTA and CDR2 as FQGNSA. There are 16 residues in the CDR3. In nucleotides, the CDR3 is TGTGCCAGCAGCTTAGTCCGGGGAGGTTCAAATTCACCCCTCCACTTT. This sequence encodes CASSLVRGGSNSPLHF.

Only a few counts were recorded for this clone. The chain couples TRBV6-4 to TRBJ2-3; 10 bases fit TRBD2. The CDR3 length is 15 residues. V lost 2 bases to trimming and J lost 1 base; unmatched junction nucleotides: 0. Germline V lookup: CDR1 MRHNA, CDR2 SNTAGT. The CDR3 DNA is TGTGCCAGCAGTGACGGGACTAGCGGCACAGATACGCAGTATTTT. Protein product: CASSDGTSGTDTQYF.

In its sample, this clone was seen once. The rearrangement links TRBV7-2 to TRBJ2-5, with 10 bases matching TRBD1. The CDR3 extends over 15 amino acids. V dropped 6 bases and J dropped 5; count of bases not matched to a gene: 9. Germline loops: CDR1 SGHTA, CDR2 FQGNSA. Here the CDR3 DNA reads TGTGCCAGCAGTCTAGAGGGGACAGGGGTTGAGACCCAGTACTTC. Protein product: CASSLEGTGVETQYF.

This rearrangement joins TRBV29-1 to TRBJ2-2, with D perhaps matching TRBD2 (7 bases). Germline V lookup: CDR1 SQVTM, CDR2 ANQGSEA. V lost 7 bases to trimming and J lost 7 bases, with 10 bases between them. CDR3 size: 11 residues. This CDR3 reads CSGGGGGELFF. CDR3 DNA sequence: TGCAGCGGGGGAGGGGGCGGGGAGCTGTTTTTT.

The table lists this clone with a few counts. In DNA, the CDR3 is TGCGCCAGCAGCCAGCGGGAAAAACTGTTTTTT. This translates into CASSQREKLFF. The rearrangement uses TRBV4-1 and TRBJ1-4, with no clear D. The V and J ends lost 3 bases and 8 bases respectively, with 4 bases between them. This CDR3 comprises 11 residues. The germline CDR1 and CDR2 sequences are MGHRA and YSYEKL.

This chain joins TRBV6-5 and TRBJ1-6; no definite D call. Trimming stripped 3 bases from V and 14 bases from J, with 14 bases between. Germline CDR1 reads MNHEY; CDR2 reads SVGAGI. The CDR3 contains 13 residues. The CDR3 DNA follows: TGTGCCAGCAGTTATACCGGGGAACCCACCCTCCACTTT. It is translated as CASSYTGEPTLHF.

This sequence joins TRBV6-2 or TRBV6-3 and TRBJ1-1, with D perhaps TRBD1 (5 bases). Trimming removed 5 bases from V and 5 bases from J, with 12 bases in between. This CDR3 contains 13 residues. Per the germline V gene, CDR1 is MNHEY and CDR2 is SVGEGT. In nucleotides, the CDR3 is TGTGCCAGCAGTACCCTGGGGGGTACTGAAGCTTTCTTT. Translation: CASSTLGGTEAFF.

This rearrangement joins TRBV7-9 to TRBJ1-1; maybe TRBD1 (5 bases). The CDR3 extends over 16 amino acids. Germline-derived CDR1 and CDR2 are SEHNR and FQNEAQ (reference sequence). Trimming took off 5 bases at V and 0 bases at J, with 16 bases between the two ends. In nucleotides, the CDR3 is TGTGCCAGCAGCCGGGTTGCGGGGGGGTTGAACACTGAAGCTTTCTTT. This sequence encodes CASSRVAGGLNTEAFF. Complete variable domain (other parts from reference TRBV7-9 and TRBJ1-1): DTGVSQNPRHKITKRGQNVTFRCDPISEHNRLYWYRQTLGQGPEFLTYFQNEAQLEKSRLLSDRFSAERPKGSFSTLEIQRTEQGDSAMYLCASSRVAGGLNTEAFFGQGTRLTVV.

This clone occurred a few times. The V call is TRBV6-1, the J call TRBJ2-3; 9 bases agree with TRBD2. This CDR3 comprises 16 residues. V shed 4 bases, J shed 1 base, and the junction held 6 bases outside the gene matches. The V gene's germline CDR1 is MNHNS and CDR2 SASEGT. CDR3 nucleotides: TGTGCCAGCAGTGGATCGATAGCGGGGGGCACAGATACGCAGTATTTT. It encodes CASSGSIAGGTDTQYF.

A few counts support this clone. The chain joins TRBV18 to TRBJ2-3, with D maybe TRBD2 (6 bases). Germline V CDR1 and CDR2: KGHSH, LQKENI. The CDR3 length is 13 residues. The V end was cut by 3 bases, the J end by 5 bases, with 9 bases between. CDR3 sequence (DNA): TGTGCCAGCTCACCCCCGGGAGAAGATACGCAGTATTTT. Protein product: CASSPPGEDTQYF.

This chain joins TRBV7-6 and TRBJ1-5; D is undetermined. From germline, CDR1 is SGHVS and CDR2 FNYEAQ. The V gene lost 0 bases and the J gene lost 3 bases, with 9 bases spanning the gap. The CDR3 extends over 15 amino acids. The CDR3 is CASSLAAGSNQPQHF. CDR3 nucleotide sequence: TGTGCCAGCAGCTTAGCCGCCGGTTCCAATCAGCCCCAGCATTTT.

Written as DNA, the CDR3 is TGTGCCAGCAGCTTTCCGAGAGACCGAGGACAGAACACCGGGGAGCTGTTTTTT. It encodes CASSFPRDRGQNTGELFF. V gene TRBV7-2 combines with J gene TRBJ2-2; TRBD1 is a possible D gene (5 bases). CDR3 length: 18 amino acids. Trimming took off 3 bases at V and 1 base at J, with 18 bases between the two ends. Per the germline V gene, CDR1 is SGHTA and CDR2 is FQGNSA.

The chain joins TRBV11-3 to TRBJ2-5, with 9 positions matching TRBD2. The V and J ends lost 2 bases and 2 bases, in that order; junction bases with no gene match: 6. Germline assignment: CDR1 SGHNT and CDR2 YENEEA. The CDR3 totals 16 residues. CDR3 region: CASSLKTSGDQETQYF. Here the CDR3 DNA reads TGTGCCAGCAGCTTAAAGACTAGCGGAGATCAAGAGACCCAGTACTTC.

The J gene is TRBJ2-2, the V gene TRBV19; 7 nucleotides agree with TRBD1. J lost 0 bases, V lost 5 bases, and 9 bases had no gene match. The germline V gene encodes CDR1 LNHDA and CDR2 SQIVND (reference sequence). This CDR3 is built from 17 residues. The DNA of the CDR3 is TGTGCCAGTAGTCCGATCGGGACAGCCTCGAACACCGGGGAGCTGTTTTTT. It translates to CASSPIGTASNTGELFF.

This chain links TRBV9 with TRBJ2-5; D remains ambiguous. Between the trimmed V and J ends, which lost 0 bases and 0 bases, there was a span of 9 bases. CDR1 is SGDLS, CDR2 YYNGEE, per germline. This CDR3 has 15 residues. CDR3 bases: TGTGCCAGCAGCGTAGACTACACGTACCAAGAGACCCAGTACTTC. Translating gives CASSVDYTYQETQYF.

The V and J genes are TRBV11-2 and TRBJ2-7, with TRBD2 matching 8 bases. The CDR3 covers 15 residues. The germline gives CDR1 SGHAT, CDR2 FQNNGV. Germline trimming cut 3 bases from V and 2 bases from J; bases unmatched to any gene: 6. The CDR3 loop reads CASSFGGGLTYEQYF. The DNA for the CDR3 is TGTGCCAGCAGCTTTGGCGGGGGGCTCACCTACGAGCAGTACTTC.

J is TRBJ1-1 and V is TRBV5-1; D gene ambiguous. V was pared by 4 bases and J by 7 bases, with 14 bases between. The CDR3 contains 13 residues. Germline V lookup: CDR1 SGHRS, CDR2 YFSETQ. CDR3 protein: CASSTGDVGEAFF. CDR3 nucleotides: TGCGCCAGCAGCACGGGAGACGTGGGTGAAGCTTTCTTT.

J is TRBJ2-1 and V is TRBV5-1, with D maybe TRBD1 (6 bases). Germline loops: CDR1 SGHRS, CDR2 YFSETQ. V was trimmed by 0 bases and J by 6 bases, leaving 13 bases between them. The CDR3 runs 15 residues. Written as DNA, the CDR3 is TGCGCCAGCAGCTTGGCTGGGGGCATGGGCAATGAGCAGTTCTTC. This encodes CASSLAGGMGNEQFF.

This chain links TRBV6-5 with TRBJ2-7; 8 bases match TRBD1. The CDR3 has 15 residues. The trim removed 0 bases at V and 2 bases at J, leaving 3 bases unmatched. Germline V CDR1 and CDR2: MNHEY, SVGAGI. CDR3: CASSYSEDRAYEQYF. The CDR3 nucleotides read TGTGCCAGCAGTTACTCGGAGGACAGGGCCTACGAGCAGTACTTC.

The genes are TRBV6-2 or TRBV6-3 and TRBJ1-5, with D perhaps matching TRBD1 (6 bases). The length of the CDR3 is 16 residues. Germline lookup yields CDR1 MNHEY and CDR2 SVGEGT. Trimming stripped 6 bases from V and 0 bases from J, with 15 bases between. CDR3 sequence: CASSGGQRYSNQPQHF. Written as DNA, the CDR3 is TGTGCCAGCAGCGGAGGACAGAGGTATAGCAATCAGCCCCAGCATTTT.

This clone came up once. The chain has TRBV11-2 and TRBJ1-5; TRBD1 aligns across 7 bases. CDR1 is SGHAT and CDR2 is FQNNGV in the germline V gene. This CDR3 has 14 residues. V lost 1 base to trimming and J lost 5 bases; unmatched junction nucleotides: 2. The DNA for the CDR3 is TGTGCCAGCAGCTTAGGGCAGGGGGATCAGCCCCAGCATTTT. Its protein is CASSLGQGDQPQHF.

This clone came up a few times. The chain recombines TRBV9 with TRBJ2-7, with 7 bases fitting TRBD1. The CDR3 extends over 15 amino acids. The trim removed 2 bases at V and 3 bases at J, leaving 8 bases unmatched. Germline values: CDR1 SGDLS, CDR2 YYNGEE. CDR3 residues: CASSVTGQVGYEQYF. CDR3 sequence (DNA): TGTGCCAGCAGCGTTACAGGACAGGTCGGCTACGAGCAGTACTTC.

The rearrangement links TRBV18 to TRBJ1-2; D is perhaps TRBD1 (5 bases). The ends were cut back, 4 bases at V and 0 bases at J, with 12 bases in the middle. Germline V CDR1 and CDR2: KGHSH, LQKENI. The CDR3 spans 15 residues. CDR3 loop: CASSQTLDTNYGYTF. In nucleotides, the CDR3 is TGTGCCAGCTCACAAACCTTGGACACTAACTATGGCTACACCTTC.

This clone was counted a single time. The genes are TRBV6-5 and TRBJ1-1, with D unresolved. Looked up from germline, CDR1 is MNHEY and CDR2 is SVGAGI. This CDR3 region has 15 residues. Trimming removed 2 bases at V and 2 bases at J, with 12 bases between. The CDR3, as DNA: TGTGCCAGCAGTTACGTCTCAGGTGACAACACTGAAGCTTTCTTT. Protein: CASSYVSGDNTEAFF.

The CDR3 DNA is TGTGCCACCTCTGGAGGGAAATACGAGCAGTACTTC. Translating it yields CATSGGKYEQYF. The chain carries TRBV19 and TRBJ2-7; tentatively, D is TRBD2 (6 bases). This CDR3 has 12 residues. Germline V gives CDR1 LNHDA, CDR2 SQIVND (reference sequence). Trimming left V 10 bases short and J 4 bases short, with 14 bases between.

The chain carries TRBV25-1 and TRBJ2-2, with D tentatively TRBD1 (5 bases). CDR3 length: 14 amino acids. Germline V lookup: CDR1 MGHDK, CDR2 SYGVNS. With 3 bases removed from V and 2 bases from J, the gap between germline ends came to 7 bases. CDR3 amino acids: CASSEGQNTGELFF. CDR3 bases: TGTGCCAGCAGTGAGGGGCAAAACACCGGGGAGCTGTTTTTT. The variable domain in full, completed from reference TRBV25-1 and TRBJ2-2, reads EADIYQTPRYLVIGTGKKITLECSQTMGHDKMYWYQQDPGMELHLIHYSYGVNSTEKGDLSSESTVSRIRTEHFPLTLESARPSHTSQYLCASSEGQNTGELFFGEGSRLTVL.

The chain joins TRBV7-6 to TRBJ2-2, with TRBD2 identical over 7 bases. With V trimmed by 5 bases and J by 10 bases, 13 bases remained unmatched. This CDR3 comprises 15 residues. Germline lookup yields CDR1 SGHVS and CDR2 FNYEAQ. CDR3 sequence: CASSPGHGGGEELFF. CDR3 sequence (DNA): TGTGCCAGCAGCCCGGGGCATGGCGGGGGAGAGGAGCTGTTTTTT. The variable domain in full, completed from reference TRBV7-6 and TRBJ2-2, reads GAGVSQSPRYKVTKRGQDVALRCDPISGHVSLYWYRQALGQGPEFLTYFNYEAQQDKSGLPNDRFSAERPEGSISTLTIQRTEQRDSAMYRCASSPGHGGGEELFFGEGSRLTVL.

This clone appeared a single time. The chain employs TRBV19 and TRBJ2-6; 7 bases are a match to TRBD1. The germline CDR1 and CDR2 sequences are LNHDA and SQIVND (reference sequence). This CDR3 comprises 16 residues. V was clipped by 6 bases and J by 1 base; unmatched bases: 6. CDR3 nucleotide sequence: TGTGCCAGTAGGGACAGGTTACATTCTGGGGCCAACGTCCTGACTTTC. Amino acid sequence: CASRDRLHSGANVLTF.